This T cell receptor (beta chain) appears in the sequencing data of a study of cytomegalovirus exposure and HLA in healthy donors. Notes on the study in general: In an earlier analysis, in some 540 donors, most V segments appeared productive either ~87% or ~30% of the time. Versus the approximately 670-donor mean, an Asian-associated ancestry cluster reportedly showed fewer N-insertions in a later analysis. TCR association rates varied by HLA locus in a later analysis, with DRB1 highest and HLA-C lowest.

Each donor was nominally healthy when sampled (though unrecorded immune exposures were likely). In the PCR, 60 Vbeta and 13 Jbeta primers were used. Generated by immunoSEQ multiplex PCR, the TCRdb table keeps only in-frame clones and is missing some. In the table there are approximately 200,000 clones, 79% of which are singletons. Germline-derived CDR1 and CDR2 are SGHDT and YYEEEE. This CDR3 has 14 residues. This clone has just one count. Its target is not known. Compared with germline, one end of the junction differs, possibly owing to a read error. The rearrangement links TRBV5-6 to TRBJ2-3; weak D call: TRBD1 (6 bases). Material for sequencing was PBMCs. The TCR sequence derives from a girl aged 10 to 17 in good health and CMV-seropositive. This CDR3 is CASSRWTEADTQCF. For the CDR3, the DNA is TGTGCCAGCAGCCGCTGGACAGAAGCAGATACGCAGTGTTTT.